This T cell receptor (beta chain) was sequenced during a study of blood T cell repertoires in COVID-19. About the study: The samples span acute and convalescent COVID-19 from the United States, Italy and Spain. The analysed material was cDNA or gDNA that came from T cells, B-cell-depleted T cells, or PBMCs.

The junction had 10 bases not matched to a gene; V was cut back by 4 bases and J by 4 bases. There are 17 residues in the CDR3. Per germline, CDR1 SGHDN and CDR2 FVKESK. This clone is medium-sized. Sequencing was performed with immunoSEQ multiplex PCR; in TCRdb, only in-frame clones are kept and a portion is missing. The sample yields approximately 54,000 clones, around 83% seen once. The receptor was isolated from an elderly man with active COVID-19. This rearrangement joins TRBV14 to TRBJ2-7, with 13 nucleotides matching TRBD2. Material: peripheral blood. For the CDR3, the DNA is TGTGCCAGCAGCCTAACACGACTAGCGGGAGGTAAATACGAGCAGTACTTC. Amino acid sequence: CASSLTRLAGGKYEQYF. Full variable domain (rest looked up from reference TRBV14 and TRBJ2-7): EAGVTQFPSHSVIEKGQTVTLRCDPISGHDNLYWYRRVMGKEIKFLLHFVKESKQDESGMPNNRFLAERTGGTYSTLKVQPAELEDSGVYFCASSLTRLAGGKYEQYFGPGTRLTVT.